This TCR beta chain comes out of a study of T cells in Graves' hyperthyroidism and ophthalmopathy. Overall study context: Pretreatment peripheral blood was obtained at initial diagnosis. General study results and limits: Ophthalmopathy onset followed model prediction by a median approximately 7 months. Blood shared most expanded thyroid clonotypes above 0.001. From stable hyperthyroidism, ophthalmopathy was set apart by a 13 V-J model.

The CDR3 runs to 14 residues. J gave up 3 bases and V 7 bases, and 4 bases lay outside the gene matches. CDR1 is MNHEY and CDR2 is SVGEGT in the germline V gene. There are many counts of this clonotype. Its antigen is unknown. Amplification targeted TCR beta CDR3 regions from RNA transcripts. With the HTBI primer set, the TCR CDR3 went through a first round of RT-PCR. TCRdb reprocessed the multiplex PCR reads via MiXCR and lists one record per CDR3 protein. The data hold about 640,000 distinct CDR3 sequences, with about 14% observed a single time. The sequence derives from a woman between 50 and 59 years old with Graves' ophthalmopathy. V usage is TRBV6-2 or TRBV6-3 and J usage is TRBJ2-7, with TRBD2 identical over 12 bases. Sample: blood. The CDR3: CASKLTSGSYEQYF. DNA of the CDR3: TGTGCCAGCAAATTGACTAGCGGGAGCTACGAGCAGTACTTC.